This T cell receptor beta chain is from a study of neurological immune-mediated disorders (dated 2019 in TCRdb). Study-wide context: Among the approximately 34 multiple sclerosis patients, relapsing-remitting MS accounted for around 31 and secondary progressive MS accounted for 3. The study compared peripheral blood TCR-beta repertoires of HTLV-I-associated myelopathy (HAM/TSP) patients, multiple sclerosis patients and healthy controls using UMI-based sequencing. The cohort comprised 68 subjects: 14 HAM/TSP patients, 35 or so multiple sclerosis patients and around 20 healthy controls. Alongside PBMC samples, the set of about 97 TCR-beta libraries contained longitudinal samples, technical triplicates, and paired CD4+ and CD8+ T-cell subsets that had been sorted.

Libraries from unsorted PBMCs were made from 2 million PBMCs kept in RNAlater at -80 degrees C until RNA extraction. The multiple sclerosis patients were enrolled in a US clinical protocol that used magnetic resonance imaging to evaluate disease progression. Peripheral blood underwent Ficoll-Hypaque density gradient centrifugation to isolate PBMCs, which were then cryopreserved in liquid nitrogen. The germline V gene gives CDR1 as SGHRS and CDR2 as YFSETQ. Deletion took 2 bases off V and 7 bases off J, with a span of 12 bases between the germline ends. Inclusive of the bounding cysteine and phenylalanine, the CDR3 is 13 residues long. Just the 39-base CDR3 DNA is kept, in frame starting at base 1. The sample holds many counts of this clonotype. Its antigen has not been determined. Within one base of it there is no much larger clone, and no base qualities were kept. Beyond this particular receptor, the publication reports: No clinical or MRI features were associated with the MS cluster, and the authors said that larger cohorts are needed. In phylogenetic analysis, the repertoires of 18 of 34 MS patients grouped into a cluster of related CDR3 sequences, which suggests a possible signature at the repertoire level. The highest TCR clonal expansion was observed in HAM/TSP patients, whereas the lowest was observed in MS patients, even when compared with healthy controls. Across subjects, expanded clones never shared an identical CDR3 amino acid sequence, which suggests that the TCR-beta repertoires in every group were private.

cDNA was synthesized by template-switch 5'RACE using a primer with a 10-nucleotide random unique molecular identifier that tagged each TCR transcript. Every sequencing run yielded over 180 million TCR-beta sequences covering 15-18 subjects. The RNeasy kit was used for extraction of total RNA. The KAPA Real-time Library Amplification kit was used to amplify TCR-beta VDJ regions with primers for the TCR constant region and the 5'RACE anchor. A first PCR added sample indexes and Illumina adaptors, after which a second PCR increased the library yield. The roughly 650 bp TCR product was size-selected on a 2% E-gel SizeSelection system after Ampure bead purification. Before pooling, libraries had their quality checked on a Bioanalyzer, their concentration measured with Qubit, and their quantity determined with the Kapa Library Quantification kit. An Illumina HiSeq 2500 was used to sequence the libraries paired-end at 2 x 150 bp. To increase sequence diversity, about 23-30% phiX was spiked into each library pool. The original methods were these. The quality-filtered reads were processed with the UMI-based MiGEC pipeline, whose error correction step removed more than 80% of the raw TCR sequences. IMGT germline references were used for alignment of VDJ genes, and clonotypes were defined by a unique CDR3 amino acid sequence together with V-J genes. VDJtools evaluated clonal expansion, Shannon diversity and CDR3 relatedness (CalcPairwiseDistances, ClusterSamples); CLCbio workbench built phylogenetic trees. Expanded clones were defined as having at least 8 unique UMIs, based on coefficient-of-variation modelling across technical triplicates. The public reads were quality trimmed at Q25 with fastp and then assembled into clones with MiXCR by TCRdb, keeping productive beta chains. Here each entry gathers all rows of one CDR3 protein and keeps the most common genes and DNA. These V and J calls originate from TCRdb's pipeline instead of the authors' own analysis. The sample table shows 40,000 to 50,000 distinct CDR3 sequences, and around 2.5% are seen once. 10% to 15% of the sample is held by the ten biggest clonotypes.

The chain uses TRBV5-1 and TRBJ1-1; the D gene is possibly TRBD1, with 6 bases matching. This TCR came from a man aged 25 to 45 with multiple sclerosis. The source material was PBMCs. CDR3 loop: CASSFGQRVEAFF. The sequenced DNA: TGCGCCAGCAGCTTTGGACAGAGGGTTGAAGCTTTCTTT.